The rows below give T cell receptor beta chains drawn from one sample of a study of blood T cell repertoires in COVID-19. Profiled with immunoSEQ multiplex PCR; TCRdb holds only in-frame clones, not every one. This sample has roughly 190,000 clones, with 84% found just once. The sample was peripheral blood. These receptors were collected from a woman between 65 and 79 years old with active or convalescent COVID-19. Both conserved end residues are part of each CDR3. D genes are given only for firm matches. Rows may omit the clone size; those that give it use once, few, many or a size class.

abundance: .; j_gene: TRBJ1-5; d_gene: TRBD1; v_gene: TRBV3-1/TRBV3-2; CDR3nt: TGTGCCAGCAGGGGGACAGGCCCCAATCAGCCCCAGCATTTT; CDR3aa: CASRGTGPNQPQHF
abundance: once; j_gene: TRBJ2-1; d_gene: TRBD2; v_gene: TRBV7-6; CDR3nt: TGTGCCAGCAGCCTCGACGGAAGGACTAGCGGGAGGGTACGGGGTGAGCAGTTCTTC; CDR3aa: CASSLDGRTSGRVRGEQFF
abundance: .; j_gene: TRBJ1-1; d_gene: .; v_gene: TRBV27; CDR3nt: TGTGCCAGCAGTTTATTAGGGCAGGACATGAACACTGAAGCTTTCTTT; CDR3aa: CASSLLGQDMNTEAFF
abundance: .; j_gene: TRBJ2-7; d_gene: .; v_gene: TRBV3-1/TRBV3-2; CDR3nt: TGTGCCAGCAGCCAATTCCCCGGGAGCTCCTACGAGCAGTACTTC; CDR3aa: CASSQFPGSSYEQYF
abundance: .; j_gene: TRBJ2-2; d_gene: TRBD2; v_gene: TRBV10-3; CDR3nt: TGTGCCATCAGTGAGTCGGGACTAGCGGGAGACACCGCGAACACCGGGGAGCTGTTTTTT; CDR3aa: CAISESGLAGDTANTGELFF
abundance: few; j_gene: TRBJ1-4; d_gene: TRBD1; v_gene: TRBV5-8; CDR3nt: TGTGCCAGCAGCCCGGGGACAGGGATTAAGGATGAAAAACTGTTTTTT; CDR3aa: CASSPGTGIKDEKLFF
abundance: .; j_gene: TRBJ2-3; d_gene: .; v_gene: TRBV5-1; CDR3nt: TGCGCCAGCATTCCCGGGGGAGATACGCAGTATTTT; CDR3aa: CASIPGGDTQYF
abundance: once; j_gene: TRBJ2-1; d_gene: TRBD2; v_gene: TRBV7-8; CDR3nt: TGTGCCAGCAGCCAAGCGGGAGGGCCGTACAATGAGCAGTTCTTC; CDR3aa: CASSQAGGPYNEQFF
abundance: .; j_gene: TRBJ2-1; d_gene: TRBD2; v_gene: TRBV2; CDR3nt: TGTGCCAGCAGAACTAGCGGGCGTACCTCCTACAATGAGCAGTTCTTC; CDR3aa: CASRTSGRTSYNEQFF
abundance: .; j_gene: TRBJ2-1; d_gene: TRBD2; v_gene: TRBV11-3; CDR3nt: TGTGCCAGCAGCCGACTAGCGGGAGGGCCGTCACTCTACAATGAGCAGTTCTTC; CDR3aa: CASSRLAGGPSLYNEQFF
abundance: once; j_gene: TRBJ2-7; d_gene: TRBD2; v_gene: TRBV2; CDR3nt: TGTGCCAGCGCCGGGGAGGGCTACGAGCAGTACTTC; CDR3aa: CASAGEGYEQYF
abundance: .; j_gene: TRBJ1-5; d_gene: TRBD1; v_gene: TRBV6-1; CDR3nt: TGTGCCAGCAGTGGACCCCGGGGACAGATACCTTATAGCAATCAGCCCCAGCATTTT; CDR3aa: CASSGPRGQIPYSNQPQHF
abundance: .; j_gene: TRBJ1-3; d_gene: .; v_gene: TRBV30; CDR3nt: TGTGCCTGGAGTGTTTACCGGAACACCATATATTTT; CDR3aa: CAWSVYRNTIYF
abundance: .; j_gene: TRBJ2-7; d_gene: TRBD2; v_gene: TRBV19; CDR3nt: TGTGCCAGTGGTCCGGGACTAGCCTACGAGCAGTACTTC; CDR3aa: CASGPGLAYEQYF
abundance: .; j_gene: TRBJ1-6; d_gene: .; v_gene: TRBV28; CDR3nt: TGTGCCAGCAGTACGACGGACAGCTATAATTCACCCCTCCACTTT; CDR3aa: CASSTTDSYNSPLHF
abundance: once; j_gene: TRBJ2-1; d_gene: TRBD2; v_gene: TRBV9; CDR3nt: TGTGCCAGCAGCGCCCAGACTAGCGGGAAATACAATGAGCAGTTCTTC; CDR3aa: CASSAQTSGKYNEQFF
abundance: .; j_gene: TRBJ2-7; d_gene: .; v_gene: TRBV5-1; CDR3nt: TGCGCCAGCAGCTGGGGGGGACAGGAAAACGAGCAGTACTTC; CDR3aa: CASSWGGQENEQYF
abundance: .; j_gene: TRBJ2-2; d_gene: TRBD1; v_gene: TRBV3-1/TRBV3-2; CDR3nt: TGTGCCAGCAGCGTTATACAGGGGGCCGGGGAGCTGTTTTTT; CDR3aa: CASSVIQGAGELFF
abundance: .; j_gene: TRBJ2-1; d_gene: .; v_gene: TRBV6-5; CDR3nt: TGTGCCACCAGGCGGGACGGCTCCTACAATGAGCAGTTCTTC; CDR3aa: CATRRDGSYNEQFF
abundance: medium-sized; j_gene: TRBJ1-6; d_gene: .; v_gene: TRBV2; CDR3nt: TGTGCCAGCAGTCAAACTCGTGCCCGCTCACCCCTCCACTTT; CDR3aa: CASSQTRARSPLHF
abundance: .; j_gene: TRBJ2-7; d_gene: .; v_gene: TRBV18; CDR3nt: TGTGCCAGCTCTCCCCGGGAAGGGAGGAGGTCCGAGCAGTACTTC; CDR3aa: CASSPREGRRSEQYF
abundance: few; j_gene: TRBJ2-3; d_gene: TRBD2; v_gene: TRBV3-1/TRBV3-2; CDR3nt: TGTGCCAGCAGCCAAGGGACTAGTCTCGGCACAGATACGCAGTATTTT; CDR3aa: CASSQGTSLGTDTQYF
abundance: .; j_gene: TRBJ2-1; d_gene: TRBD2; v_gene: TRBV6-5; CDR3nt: TGTGCCAGCAGCTTAGCGGGAGGGCCTTGGAATGAGCAGTTCTTC; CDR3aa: CASSLAGGPWNEQFF
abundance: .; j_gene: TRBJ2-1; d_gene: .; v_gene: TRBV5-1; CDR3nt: TGCGCCAGCAGCTTGACCGCCGGGACACGAAATGAGCAGTTCTTC; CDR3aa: CASSLTAGTRNEQFF
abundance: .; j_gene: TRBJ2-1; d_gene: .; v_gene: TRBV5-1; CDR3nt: TGCGCCAGCAACAGGGACTACAATGAGCAGTTCTTC; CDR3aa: CASNRDYNEQFF
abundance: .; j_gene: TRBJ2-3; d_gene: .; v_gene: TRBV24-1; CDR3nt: TGTGCCACCGTGGTTAGCGACACTAGCACAGATACGCAGTATTTT; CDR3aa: CATVVSDTSTDTQYF
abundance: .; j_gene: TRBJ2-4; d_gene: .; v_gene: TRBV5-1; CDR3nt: TGCGCCAGCAGCTTGTACGACAGCGCCAAAAACATTCAGTACTTC; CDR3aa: CASSLYDSAKNIQYF
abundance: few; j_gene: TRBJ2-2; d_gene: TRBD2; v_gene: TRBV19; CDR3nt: TGTGCCAGTAGACAGCTAGCGGGAGCAGGGACCGGGGAGCTGTTTTTT; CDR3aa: CASRQLAGAGTGELFF
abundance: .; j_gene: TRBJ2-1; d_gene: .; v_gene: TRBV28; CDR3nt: TGTGCCAGCACCCCCCCTGGCAGCGTAAATGAGCAGTTCTTC; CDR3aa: CASTPPGSVNEQFF
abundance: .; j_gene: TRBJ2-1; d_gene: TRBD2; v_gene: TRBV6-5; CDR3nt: TGTGCCAGCAGCACTAGCGGGAGGGGAAATGAGCAGTTCTTC; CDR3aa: CASSTSGRGNEQFF
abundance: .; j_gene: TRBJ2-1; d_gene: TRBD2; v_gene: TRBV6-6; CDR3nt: TGTGCCAGCAGTCCACTAGCGGGAGTCGGAAATGAGCAGTTCTTC; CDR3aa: CASSPLAGVGNEQFF
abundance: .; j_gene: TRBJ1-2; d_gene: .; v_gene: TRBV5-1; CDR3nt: TGCGCCAGCGCATCTTCCCAGGGGCCAAGTTATGGCTACACCTTC; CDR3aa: CASASSQGPSYGYTF
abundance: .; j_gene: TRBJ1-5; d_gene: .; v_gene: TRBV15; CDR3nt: TGTGCCACCAGCAGAGATTGGGTCCAAGACAGCTTGATTTATAGCAATCAGCCCCAGCATTTT; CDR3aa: CATSRDWVQDSLIYSNQPQHF
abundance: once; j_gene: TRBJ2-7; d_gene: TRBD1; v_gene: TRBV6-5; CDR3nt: TGTGCCAGCAGTTACTTGGAGACAGGGCGCCACGAGCAGTACTTC; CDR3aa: CASSYLETGRHEQYF
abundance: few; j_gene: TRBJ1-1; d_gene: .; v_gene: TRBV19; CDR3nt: TGTGCCAGTAGTATTTCGGCGTCGCGAGGCTCTGAAGCTTTCTTT; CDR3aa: CASSISASRGSEAFF
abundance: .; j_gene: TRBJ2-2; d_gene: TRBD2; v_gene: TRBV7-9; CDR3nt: TGTGCCAGCAGCTTAGCGCTAGCGGGAGCTTACACCGGGGAGCTGTTTTTT; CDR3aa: CASSLALAGAYTGELFF
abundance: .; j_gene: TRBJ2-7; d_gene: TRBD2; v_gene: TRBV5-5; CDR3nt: TGTGCCAGCAGCTCGGGACTAGCGTGGGAGCAGTACTTC; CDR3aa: CASSSGLAWEQYF
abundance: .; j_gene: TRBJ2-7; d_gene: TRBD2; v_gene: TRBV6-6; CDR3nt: TGTGCCAGCCGGCGGGAGGGGCACGAGCAGTACTTC; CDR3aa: CASRREGHEQYF
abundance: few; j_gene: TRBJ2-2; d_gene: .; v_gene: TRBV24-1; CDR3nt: TGTGCCACCAGTGATTCAGGAGGGACCGCCGGGGAGCTGTTTTTT; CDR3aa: CATSDSGGTAGELFF
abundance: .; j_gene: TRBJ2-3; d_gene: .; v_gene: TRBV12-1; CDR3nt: TGTGCCAGCAGCTTTGCCCCTAGCGGGAGTAAAGATACGCAGTATTTT; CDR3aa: CASSFAPSGSKDTQYF
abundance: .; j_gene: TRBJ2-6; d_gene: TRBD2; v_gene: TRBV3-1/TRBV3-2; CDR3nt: TGTGCCAGCAGCCAAGGGAGCGGGAAGGGGATCTCTGGGGCCAACGTCCTGACTTTC; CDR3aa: CASSQGSGKGISGANVLTF
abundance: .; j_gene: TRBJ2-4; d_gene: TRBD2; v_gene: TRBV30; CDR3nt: TGTGCCTGGACTAGCGGGAGGCCCGAAGGCAAAAACATTCAGTACTTC; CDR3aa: CAWTSGRPEGKNIQYF